This TCR beta chain derives from a study of T cell changes during pregnancy in multiple sclerosis. Sequencing used immunoSEQ multiplex PCR; TCRdb keeps in-frame clones, though not all of them. The table records 45,000 to 75,000 clones, 85% to 95% of them present only once. V trimming: 5 bases; J trimming: 9 bases; junction bases outside the gene matches: 10. Germline V CDR1 and CDR2: LNHDA, SQIVND (reference sequence). This CDR3 comprises 16 residues. This sequence was found in a female donor with multiple sclerosis, enrolled in a pregnancy study. The chain combines TRBV19 with TRBJ1-6, with 10 bases aligning to TRBD1. Sample: peripheral blood, taken in the first trimester of pregnancy. The CDR3 DNA reads as TGTGCCAGTAGTCCAACCGGGACAGGGGCCTTTTCACCCCTCCACTTT. The encoded protein is CASSPTGTGAFSPLHF.